The next 15 T cell receptor beta chains were all read from a single sample in a study of blood T cell dynamics during melanoma immunotherapy. The protocol was immunoSEQ multiplex PCR, while the TCRdb copy is restricted to in-frame clones and leaves out a portion. The sample lists about 11,000 clones; 84% were seen once. Noted time point: week 3, after first cycle of checkpoint inhibitor. Specimen: blood, collected from a patient treated with checkpoint blockade. Receptors were obtained from a human donor with melanoma.

V is TRBV7-2 and J is TRBJ1-1; TRBD1 is a possible D gene (6 bases). Per germline, CDR1 SGHTA and CDR2 FQGNSA. CDR3 length: 15 residues. Trimming pared 5 bases from V and 0 bases from J, leaving 13 bases between. The CDR3 nucleotides are TGTGCCAGCAGCACAGACAGGCACATGAACACTGAAGCTTTCTTT. This translates into CASSTDRHMNTEAFF.

The chain links TRBV9 to TRBJ1-4, with D unresolved. Germline lookup yields CDR1 SGDLS and CDR2 YYNGEE. The CDR3 is made up of 13 amino acids. The V end was cut by 0 bases, the J end by 3 bases, with 3 bases between. The chain's CDR3 is CASSVGANEKLFF. The CDR3 nucleotides read TGTGCCAGCAGCGTAGGGGCTAATGAAAAACTGTTTTTT.

This clone was recorded once. This chain connects TRBV7-8 to TRBJ2-1, with D unresolved. Between the trimmed V and J ends, which lost 3 bases and 6 bases, there was a span of 9 bases. This CDR3 contains 13 residues. The V gene's germline CDR1 is SGHVS and CDR2 FQNEAQ. CDR3 DNA: TGTGCCAGCAGCTTTCGGCCTGTCAATGAGCAGTTCTTC. Residues: CASSFRPVNEQFF.

This chain links TRBV28 with TRBJ2-3; a weak D match, TRBD1 (6 bases). The V and J ends lost 3 bases and 1 base respectively, with 11 bases between them. Looked up from germline, CDR1 is MDHEN and CDR2 is SYDVKM. The CDR3 runs 15 residues. The CDR3 region is CASSLEQGGTDTQYF. In DNA, the CDR3 is TGTGCCAGCAGTTTGGAACAGGGAGGCACAGATACGCAGTATTTT.

This sequence joins TRBV27 and TRBJ1-3, with no clear D. V was cut by 2 bases and J by 2 bases, with 10 bases left in between. The CDR3 is made up of 15 amino acids. The germline V gene has CDR1 MNHEY and CDR2 SMNVEV (reference sequence). Here the CDR3 reads CASSLAREAGNTIYF. CDR3 DNA sequence: TGTGCCAGCAGTTTAGCAAGGGAGGCTGGAAACACCATATATTTT.

The V call is TRBV7-9, the J call TRBJ1-1, with D possibly matching TRBD1 (5 bases). The CDR3 runs 14 residues. The V and J ends lost 3 bases and 0 bases respectively, with 8 bases between them. CDR1 and CDR2 from the germline V gene are SEHNR and FQNEAQ (reference sequence). Written as DNA, the CDR3 is TGTGCCAGCAGCTTGACAGAATTGAACACTGAAGCTTTCTTT. Amino acids: CASSLTELNTEAFF.

The rearrangement links TRBV9 to TRBJ1-2, with 10 bases lining up with TRBD1. The CDR3 is 16 residues long. Trimming at V came to 1 base and at J to 3 bases, leaving 6 bases not matched to a gene. Germline CDR1 SGDLS, CDR2 YYNGEE. DNA of the CDR3: TGTGCCAGCAGCGTATCCGGGACAGGGGATGACTATGGCTACACCTTC. Translating gives CASSVSGTGDDYGYTF.

This chain joins TRBV5-1 and TRBJ1-3, with 10 bases identical to TRBD1. V gave up 3 bases and J gave up 4 bases; unmatched junction bases: 7. This CDR3 has 16 residues. Germline V lookup: CDR1 SGHRS, CDR2 YFSETQ. CDR3 in amino acids: CASSSGQGVFGNTIYF. CDR3 DNA: TGCGCCAGCAGCTCCGGACAGGGGGTTTTCGGAAACACCATATATTTT. Using reference TRBV5-1 and TRBJ1-3 for the parts outside the CDR3, the full variable domain is KAGVTQTPRYLIKTRGQQVTLSCSPISGHRSVSWYQQTPGQGLQFLFEYFSETQRNKGNFPGRFSGRQFSNSRSEMNVSTLELGDSALYLCASSSGQGVFGNTIYFGEGSWLTVV.

This sequence joins TRBV7-2 and TRBJ2-5; the match to TRBD1 covers 7 bases. With the DNA end fitting TRBJ2-7 better, the J assignment may be wrong. This CDR3 has 16 residues. Germline CDR1 and CDR2: SGHTA and FQGNSA. CDR3 region: CASSSVPTGNVYEQYF. The CDR3 DNA reads as TGTGCCAGCAGCTCCGTACCGACAGGGAATGTCTACGAGCAGTACTTC.

This chain uses TRBV13 with TRBJ1-2; 12 bases map to TRBD1. This CDR3 has 14 amino acids. From germline, CDR1 is PRHDT and CDR2 FYEKMQ (reference sequence). J gave up 8 bases and V 5 bases, and 6 bases lay outside the gene matches. This chain's CDR3 is CASSEGQGAGGYTF. The CDR3 DNA follows: TGTGCCAGCAGCGAGGGACAGGGGGCTGGGGGCTACACCTTC.

The chain carries TRBV11-2 and TRBJ1-1; D not certain. Germline V lookup: CDR1 SGHAT, CDR2 FQNNGV. V gave up 1 base and J gave up 0 bases, with 6 bases separating them. This CDR3 has 14 residues. The CDR3 sequence is CASSLALLNTEAFF. For the CDR3, the DNA is TGTGCCAGCAGCTTAGCGCTTCTGAACACTGAAGCTTTCTTT.

The CDR3 coding sequence is TGTGCCAGCAGCTTTCGGACAGGGCCTACAACCTACGAGCAGTACTTC. Protein sequence: CASSFRTGPTTYEQYF. The chain uses TRBV7-2 and TRBJ2-7, with TRBD1 identical over 8 bases. This CDR3 has 16 residues. Per the germline V gene, CDR1 is SGHTA and CDR2 is FQGNSA. With V trimmed by 3 bases and J by 2 bases, 9 bases remained unmatched.

The V call is TRBV28, the J call TRBJ2-6; 8 nucleotides align to TRBD1. Germline V gives CDR1 MDHEN, CDR2 SYDVKM. V was pared by 3 bases and J by 2 bases, with 6 bases of the junction left unmatched. The length of the CDR3 is 17 residues. The CDR3 is CASSFWTGTAGANVLTF. DNA for the CDR3: TGTGCCAGCAGTTTTTGGACAGGGACTGCTGGGGCCAACGTCCTGACTTTC.

V usage is TRBV5-8 and J usage is TRBJ2-7, with 10 positions matching TRBD2. Germline assignment: CDR1 SGHTS and CDR2 YDEGEE. V trimming: 3 bases; J trimming: 4 bases; junction bases outside the gene matches: 4. This CDR3 is built from 14 residues. CDR3 sequence (DNA): TGTGCCAGCAGCTGGACTAGCGGCGCTTACGAGCAGTACTTC. As protein: CASSWTSGAYEQYF.

The chain uses TRBV4-3 and TRBJ2-1, with 8 bases that match TRBD2. The J segment lost 8 bases and the V segment lost 1 base, leaving 10 bases of the junction unmatched. CDR1 LGHNA and CDR2 YSLEER come from the germline V gene. The CDR3 covers 16 residues. This CDR3 reads CASSQGLRGGRDEQFF. CDR3 in DNA: TGCGCCAGCAGCCAAGGGTTACGGGGGGGCAGGGATGAGCAGTTCTTC.